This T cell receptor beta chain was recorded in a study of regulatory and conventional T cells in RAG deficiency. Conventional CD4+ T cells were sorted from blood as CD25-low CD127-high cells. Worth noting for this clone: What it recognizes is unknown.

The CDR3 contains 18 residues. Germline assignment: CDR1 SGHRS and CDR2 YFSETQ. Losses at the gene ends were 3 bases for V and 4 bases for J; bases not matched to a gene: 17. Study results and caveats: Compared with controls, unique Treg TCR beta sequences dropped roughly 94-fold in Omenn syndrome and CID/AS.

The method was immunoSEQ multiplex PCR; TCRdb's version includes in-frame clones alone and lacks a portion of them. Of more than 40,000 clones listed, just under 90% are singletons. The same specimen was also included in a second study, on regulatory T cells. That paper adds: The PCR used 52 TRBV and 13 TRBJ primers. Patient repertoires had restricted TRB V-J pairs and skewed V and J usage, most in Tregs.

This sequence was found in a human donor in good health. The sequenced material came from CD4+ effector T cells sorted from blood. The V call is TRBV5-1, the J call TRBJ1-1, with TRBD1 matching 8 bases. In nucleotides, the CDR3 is TGCGCCAGCAGCTCAAGCACGTCGGGACAGGTTTGGGGCACTGAAGCTTTCTTT. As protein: CASSSSTSGQVWGTEAFF.